Detailed here is one T cell receptor beta chain. The germline V gene has CDR1 MNHEY and CDR2 SVGAGI. The CDR3 totals 16 residues. V was clipped by 2 bases and J by 0 bases, with 11 bases between them. The data stem from a study of blood T cell repertoires in COVID-19. At the level of the study: COVID-19 samples collected from the United States, Italy and Spain covered acute and convalescent phases. Nucleic acid was either cDNA or gDNA, and it came from T cells, B-cell-depleted T cells, or PBMCs.

In the original workflow: Reference gene primer amplification gave nucleated cell count estimates. Data came from immunoSEQ multiplex PCR; TCRdb stores just in-frame clones and leaves some out. The V and J calls and clone size were taken over from that table, and D and trimming were inferred from the DNA. The table lists about 120,000 clones, roughly 88% of them singletons. This TCR was recovered from a woman aged 70 to 79 with acute or convalescent COVID-19. The chain uses TRBV6-5 and TRBJ1-3; D remains unclear. Sequenced: peripheral blood. Here the CDR3 DNA reads TGTGCCAGCAGTTACGCCCCTCACGGCTCTGGAAACACCATATATTTT. It yields the protein CASSYAPHGSGNTIYF.